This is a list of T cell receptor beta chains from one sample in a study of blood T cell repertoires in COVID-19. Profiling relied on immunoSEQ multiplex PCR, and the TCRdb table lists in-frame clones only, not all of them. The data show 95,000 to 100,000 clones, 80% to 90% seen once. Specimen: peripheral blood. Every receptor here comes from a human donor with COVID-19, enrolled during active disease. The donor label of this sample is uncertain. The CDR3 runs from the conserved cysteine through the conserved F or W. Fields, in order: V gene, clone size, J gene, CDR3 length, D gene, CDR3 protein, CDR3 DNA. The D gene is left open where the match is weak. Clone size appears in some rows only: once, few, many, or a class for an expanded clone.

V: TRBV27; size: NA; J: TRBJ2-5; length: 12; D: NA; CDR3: CASRGTLETQYF; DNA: TGTGCCAGCAGGGGCACATTAGAGACCCAGTACTTC
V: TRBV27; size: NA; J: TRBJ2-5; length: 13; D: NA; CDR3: CASSHRARETQYF; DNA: TGTGCCAGCAGTCACAGGGCCCGAGAGACCCAGTACTTC
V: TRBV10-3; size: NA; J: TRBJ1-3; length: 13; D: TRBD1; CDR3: CASTGDFGNTIYF; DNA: TGTGCCAGCACAGGGGATTTTGGAAACACCATATATTTT
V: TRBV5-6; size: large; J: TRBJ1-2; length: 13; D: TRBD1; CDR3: CASRPTGHYGYTF; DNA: TGTGCCAGCAGACCGACAGGGCACTATGGCTACACCTTC
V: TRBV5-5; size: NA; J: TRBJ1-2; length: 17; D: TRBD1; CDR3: CASSLRQGAEIDYGYTF; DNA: TGTGCCAGCAGCTTAAGGCAGGGGGCGGAAATCGACTATGGCTACACCTTC
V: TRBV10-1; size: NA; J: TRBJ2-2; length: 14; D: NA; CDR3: CASREGQNTGELFF; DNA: TGCGCCAGCAGGGAGGGACAGAACACCGGGGAGCTGTTTTTT
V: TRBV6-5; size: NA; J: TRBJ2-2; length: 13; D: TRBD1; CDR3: CASRRTGPGELFF; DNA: TGTGCCAGCAGGCGGACAGGGCCCGGGGAGCTGTTTTTT
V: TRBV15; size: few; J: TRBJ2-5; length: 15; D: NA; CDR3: CATSRTLGRRETQYF; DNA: TGTGCCACCAGCAGAACCCTGGGGCGACGGGAGACCCAGTACTTC
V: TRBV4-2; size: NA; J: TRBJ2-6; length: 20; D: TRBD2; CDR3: CASSQVIPGLAMAGANVLTF; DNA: TGTGCCAGCAGCCAAGTCATCCCGGGACTAGCAATGGCTGGGGCCAACGTCCTGACTTTC
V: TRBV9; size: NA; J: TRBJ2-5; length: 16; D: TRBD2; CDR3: CASAASGLAGRETQYF; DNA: TGTGCCAGCGCCGCGTCGGGACTAGCGGGGCGGGAGACCCAGTACTTC